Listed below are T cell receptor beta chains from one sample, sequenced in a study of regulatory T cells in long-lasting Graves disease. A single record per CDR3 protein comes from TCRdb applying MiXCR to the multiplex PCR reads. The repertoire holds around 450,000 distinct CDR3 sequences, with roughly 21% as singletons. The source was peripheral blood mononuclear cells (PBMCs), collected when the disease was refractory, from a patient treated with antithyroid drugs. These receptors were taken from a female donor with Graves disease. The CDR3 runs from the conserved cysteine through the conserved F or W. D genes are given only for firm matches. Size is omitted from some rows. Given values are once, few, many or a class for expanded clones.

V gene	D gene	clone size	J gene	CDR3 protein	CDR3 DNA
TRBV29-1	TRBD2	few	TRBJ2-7	CSVVTSGYYEQYF	TGCAGCGTTGTCACTAGCGGTTACTACGAGCAGTACTTC
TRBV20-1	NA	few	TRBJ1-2	CSARDPFHYGYTF	TGCAGTGCTAGAGATCCGTTTCACTATGGCTACACCTTC
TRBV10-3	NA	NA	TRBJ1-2	CATWDGEYGYTF	TGTGCCACCTGGGACGGCGAATATGGCTACACCTTC
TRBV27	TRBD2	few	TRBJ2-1	CASSPSGRNEQFF	TGTGCCAGCAGCCCAAGCGGGAGAAATGAGCAGTTCTTC
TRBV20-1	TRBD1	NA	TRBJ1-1	CSARRTGAAEAFF	TGCAGTGCTAGGCGGACAGGGGCCGCTGAAGCTTTCTTT
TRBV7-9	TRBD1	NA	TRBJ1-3	CASSLGPGGLFSGNTIYF	TGTGCCAGCAGCTTAGGTCCAGGGGGCCTATTTTCTGGAAACACCATATATTTT
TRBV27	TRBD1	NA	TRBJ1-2	CASSPGGRTNYGYTF	TGTGCCAGCAGTCCAGGGGGACGGACAAACTATGGCTACACCTTC
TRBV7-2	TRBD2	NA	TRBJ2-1	CASSLAVLAGYNEQFF	TGTGCCAGCAGCTTAGCGGTTCTAGCGGGGTACAATGAGCAGTTCTTC
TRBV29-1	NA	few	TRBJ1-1	CSVKDTEAFF	TGCAGCGTTAAGGACACTGAAGCTTTCTTT
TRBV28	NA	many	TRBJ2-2	CASRPTAVSTGELFF	TGTGCCAGCAGACCCACGGCAGTTAGCACCGGGGAGCTGTTTTTT
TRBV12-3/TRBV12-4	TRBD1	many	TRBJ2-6	CASSDRTGPDRSGANVLTF	TGTGCCAGCAGTGATCGGACAGGGCCTGATCGTTCTGGGGCCAACGTCCTGACTTTC
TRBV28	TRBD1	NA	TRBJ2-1	CASKQGEYNEQFF	TGTGCCAGTAAACAGGGGGAGTACAATGAGCAGTTCTTC
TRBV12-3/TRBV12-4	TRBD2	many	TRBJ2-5	CASLLAGAQETQYF	TGTGCCAGCCTGCTAGCGGGAGCGCAAGAGACCCAGTACTTC
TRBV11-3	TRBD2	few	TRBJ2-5	CASSLALGLAGGGETQYF	TGTGCCAGCAGCTTAGCTTTGGGACTAGCGGGAGGAGGAGAGACCCAGTACTTC
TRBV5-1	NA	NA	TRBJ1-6	CASRSDSPSSYNSPLHF	TGCGCCAGCCGCTCGGACAGCCCGAGCTCCTATAATTCACCCCTCCACTTT
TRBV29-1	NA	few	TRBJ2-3	CSVTGRAGTDTQYF	TGCAGCGTCACAGGGAGGGCCGGCACAGATACGCAGTATTTT
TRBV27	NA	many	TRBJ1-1	CASTAGQNTEAFF	TGTGCCAGCACTGCGGGGCAGAACACTGAAGCTTTCTTT
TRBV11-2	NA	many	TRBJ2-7	CASSLSRQTYEQYF	TGTGCCAGCAGCCTCTCGCGCCAAACCTACGAGCAGTACTTC
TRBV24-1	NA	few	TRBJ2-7	CATSDLVAGTGAYEQYF	TGTGCCACCAGTGATTTGGTCGCTGGGACGGGGGCCTACGAGCAGTACTTC
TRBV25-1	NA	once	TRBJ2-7	CASSPTPGTSSYEQYF	TGTGCCAGCTCACCGACACCCGGGACAAGTTCCTACGAGCAGTACTTC
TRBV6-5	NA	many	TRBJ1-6	CASSLSTGMGSPLHF	TGTGCCAGCAGTTTAAGTACTGGGATGGGGTCACCCCTCCACTTT
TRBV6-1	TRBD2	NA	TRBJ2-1	CASRLTIAGVKQFF	TGTGCCAGCAGGTTGACAATAGCGGGAGTGAAGCAGTTCTTC
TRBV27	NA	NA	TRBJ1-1	CASSLSRQERHAFF	TGTGCCAGCAGTTTATCGAGACAGGAGCGACATGCTTTCTTT
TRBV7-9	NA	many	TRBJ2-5	CASSLVEETQYF	TGTGCCAGCAGCTTAGTCGAGGAGACCCAGTACTTC
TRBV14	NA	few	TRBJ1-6	CASMSGIYNSPLHF	TGTGCCAGCATGTCGGGAATCTATAATTCACCCCTCCACTTT
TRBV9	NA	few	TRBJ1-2	CASSVWGVGNYGYTF	TGTGCCAGCAGCGTATGGGGAGTGGGCAACTATGGCTACACCTTC
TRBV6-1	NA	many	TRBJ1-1	CASSEVRGRNRPEAFF	TGTGCCAGCAGTGAAGTAAGGGGTAGGAATCGGCCTGAAGCTTTCTTT
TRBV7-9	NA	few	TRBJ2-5	CASSLEGSAVGQYF	TGTGCCAGCAGCTTAGAGGGATCAGCGGTGGGCCAGTACTTC
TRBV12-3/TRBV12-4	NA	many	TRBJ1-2	CASSFLGGGYTF	TGTGCCAGCAGTTTTTTGGGCGGGGGCTACACCTTC
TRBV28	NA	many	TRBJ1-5	CASGNRAQPQHF	TGTGCCAGCGGAAACAGGGCTCAGCCCCAGCATTTT
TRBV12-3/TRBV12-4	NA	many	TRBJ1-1	CASSPPGRLNTEAFF	TGTGCCAGCAGTCCGCCCGGGCGGCTGAACACTGAAGCTTTCTTT
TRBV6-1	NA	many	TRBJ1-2	CASRPTRRRYGYTF	TGTGCCAGCAGGCCGACTAGGCGTCGGTATGGCTACACCTTC
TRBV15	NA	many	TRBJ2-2	CATSRDVTGRTGELFF	TGTGCCACCAGCAGAGATGTTACAGGGCGCACCGGGGAGCTGTTTTTT
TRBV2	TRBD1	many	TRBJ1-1	CASSTGTGGLAMGEAFF	TGTGCCAGCAGCACCGGGACAGGGGGATTGGCGATGGGTGAAGCTTTCTTT
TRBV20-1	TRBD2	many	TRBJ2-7	CSARETSGTSYEQYF	TGCAGTGCTAGAGAGACTAGCGGGACCTCCTACGAGCAGTACTTC
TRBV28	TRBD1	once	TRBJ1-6	CASSSGTGGRLYNSPLHF	TGTGCCAGCAGCTCTGGGACAGGGGGCCGACTCTATAATTCACCCCTCCACTTT
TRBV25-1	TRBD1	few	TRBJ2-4	CASSGQGALIQYF	TGTGCCAGCAGTGGGCAGGGGGCGCTCATTCAGTACTTC
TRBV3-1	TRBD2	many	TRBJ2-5	CASSPLAGVTQYF	TGTGCCAGCAGCCCACTAGCGGGGGTGACCCAGTACTTC
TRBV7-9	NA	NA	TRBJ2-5	CASSDRTVEETQYF	TGTGCCAGCAGCGACAGGACGGTAGAGGAGACCCAGTACTTC
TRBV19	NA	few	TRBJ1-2	CASTFSQELNYGYTF	TGTGCCAGCACCTTCTCACAGGAGTTGAACTATGGCTACACCTTC
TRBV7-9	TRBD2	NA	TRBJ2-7	CASSLNVGLALYEQYF	TGTGCCAGCAGCTTAAACGTCGGACTAGCTTTATACGAGCAGTACTTC
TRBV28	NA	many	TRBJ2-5	CASSLLPGKETQYF	TGTGCCAGCAGTTTATTACCGGGGAAAGAGACCCAGTACTTC